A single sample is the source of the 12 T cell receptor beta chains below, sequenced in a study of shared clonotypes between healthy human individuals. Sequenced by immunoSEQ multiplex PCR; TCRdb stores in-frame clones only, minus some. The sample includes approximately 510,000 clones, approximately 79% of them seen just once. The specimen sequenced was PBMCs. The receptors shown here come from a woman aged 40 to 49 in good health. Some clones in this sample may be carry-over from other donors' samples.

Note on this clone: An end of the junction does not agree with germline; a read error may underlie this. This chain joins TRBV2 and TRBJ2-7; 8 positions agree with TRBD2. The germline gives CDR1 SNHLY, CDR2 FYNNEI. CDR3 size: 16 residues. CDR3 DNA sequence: TGTGCCAGCAGCGAAGAGGGGACTAGGACTACCTACGAGCAGTACTTC. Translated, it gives CASSEEGTRTTYEQYF. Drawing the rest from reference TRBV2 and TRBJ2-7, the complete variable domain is EPEVTQTPSHQVTQMGQEVILRCVPISNHLYFYWYRQILGQKVEFLVSFYNNEISEKSEIFDDQFSVERPDGSNFTLKIRSTKLEDSAMYFCASSEEGTRTTYEQYFGPGTRLTVT.

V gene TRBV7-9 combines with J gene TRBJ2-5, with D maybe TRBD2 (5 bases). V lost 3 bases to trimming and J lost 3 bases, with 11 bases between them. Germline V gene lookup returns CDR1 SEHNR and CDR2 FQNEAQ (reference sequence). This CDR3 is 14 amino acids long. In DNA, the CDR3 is TGTGCCAGCAGCTTCTCAGGAGGAAAAGAGACCCAGTACTTC. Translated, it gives CASSFSGGKETQYF.

This chain's CDR3 is CASSIGMAGVGAKNIQYF. The CDR3 DNA follows: TGTGCCAGTAGTATAGGGATGGCGGGGGTTGGTGCCAAAAACATTCAGTACTTC. The chain links TRBV19 to TRBJ2-4, with 7 positions matching TRBD2. Germline V gives CDR1 LNHDA, CDR2 SQIVND (reference sequence). Unmatched junction bases numbered 10, after V lost 1 base and J lost 1 base. There are 18 residues in the CDR3. The variable domain in full, with the rest retrieved from reference TRBV19 and TRBJ2-4, is DGGITQSPKYLFRKEGQNVTLSCEQNLNHDAMYWYRQDPGQGLRLIYYSQIVNDFQKGDIAEGYSVSREKKESFPLTVTSAQKNPTAFYLCASSIGMAGVGAKNIQYFGAGTRLSVL.

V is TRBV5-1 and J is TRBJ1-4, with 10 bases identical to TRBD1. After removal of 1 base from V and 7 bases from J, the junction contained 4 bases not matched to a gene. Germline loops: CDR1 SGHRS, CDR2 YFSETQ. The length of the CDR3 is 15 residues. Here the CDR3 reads CASSLFGTGVEKLFF. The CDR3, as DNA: TGCGCCAGCAGCTTGTTTGGGACAGGGGTTGAAAAACTGTTTTTT.

DNA for the CDR3: TGTGCCAGTAGTATTGAGGGGACGACAGGGGCAATTGGCTACACCTTC. Encoded protein: CASSIEGTTGAIGYTF. The chain has TRBV19 and TRBJ1-2; 8 nucleotides line up with TRBD1. The CDR3 sequence is 16 residues long. With V trimmed by 3 bases and J by 7 bases, 13 bases remained unmatched. Germline V lookup: CDR1 LNHDA, CDR2 SQIVND (reference sequence).

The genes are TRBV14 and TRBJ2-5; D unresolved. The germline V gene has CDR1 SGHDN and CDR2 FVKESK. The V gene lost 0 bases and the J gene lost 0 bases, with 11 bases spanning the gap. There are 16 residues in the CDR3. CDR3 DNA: TGTGCCAGCAGCCAAGATTGGTCACCGTACCAAGAGACCCAGTACTTC. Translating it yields CASSQDWSPYQETQYF.

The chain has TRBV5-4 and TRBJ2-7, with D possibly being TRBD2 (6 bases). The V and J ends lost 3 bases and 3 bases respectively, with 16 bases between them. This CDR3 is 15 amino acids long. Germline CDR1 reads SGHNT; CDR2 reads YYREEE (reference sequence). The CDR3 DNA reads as TGTGCCAGCAGCTCCTCCGACGGGGGATACTACGAGCAGTACTTC. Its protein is CASSSSDGGYYEQYF.

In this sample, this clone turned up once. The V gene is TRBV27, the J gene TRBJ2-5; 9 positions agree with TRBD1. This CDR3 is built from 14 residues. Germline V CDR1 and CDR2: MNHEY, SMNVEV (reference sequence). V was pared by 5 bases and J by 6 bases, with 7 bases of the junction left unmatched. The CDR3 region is CASSPGQGGQTQYF. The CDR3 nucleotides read TGTGCCAGCAGTCCGGGACAGGGCGGCCAGACCCAGTACTTC.

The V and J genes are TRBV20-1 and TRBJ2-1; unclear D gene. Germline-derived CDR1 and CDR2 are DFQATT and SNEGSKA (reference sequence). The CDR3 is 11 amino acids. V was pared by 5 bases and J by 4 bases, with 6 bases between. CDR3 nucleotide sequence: TGCAGTGCTGAACTTTACAATGAGCAGTTCTTC. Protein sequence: CSAELYNEQFF.

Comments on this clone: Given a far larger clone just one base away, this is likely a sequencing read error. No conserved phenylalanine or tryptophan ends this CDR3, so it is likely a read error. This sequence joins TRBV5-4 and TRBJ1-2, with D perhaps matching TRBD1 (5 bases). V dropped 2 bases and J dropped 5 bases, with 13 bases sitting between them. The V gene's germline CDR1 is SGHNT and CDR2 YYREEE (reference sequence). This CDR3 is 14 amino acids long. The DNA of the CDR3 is TGTGCCAGCAGCTTTTTACAGGAGGAATATGGCTACACCCTC. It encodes CASSFLQEEYGYTL.

CDR3 sequence: CASSPPGRAPGELFF. In DNA form, the CDR3 reads TGTGCCAGCAGTCCCCCCGGCAGGGCCCCCGGGGAGCTGTTTTTT. The genes are TRBV28 and TRBJ2-2; TRBD1 might be the D (5 bases). V lost 5 bases, J lost 6 bases, and 16 bases lay in between. The CDR3 runs to 15 residues. Per the germline V gene, CDR1 is MDHEN and CDR2 is SYDVKM.

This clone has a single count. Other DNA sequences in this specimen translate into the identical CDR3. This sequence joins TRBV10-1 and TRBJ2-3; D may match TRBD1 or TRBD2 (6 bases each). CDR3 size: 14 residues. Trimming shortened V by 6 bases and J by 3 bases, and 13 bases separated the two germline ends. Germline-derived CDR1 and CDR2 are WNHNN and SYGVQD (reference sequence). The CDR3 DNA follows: TGCGCCAGCAGAGGGGGACTTTCGACAGATACGCAGTATTTT. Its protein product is CASRGGLSTDTQYF.